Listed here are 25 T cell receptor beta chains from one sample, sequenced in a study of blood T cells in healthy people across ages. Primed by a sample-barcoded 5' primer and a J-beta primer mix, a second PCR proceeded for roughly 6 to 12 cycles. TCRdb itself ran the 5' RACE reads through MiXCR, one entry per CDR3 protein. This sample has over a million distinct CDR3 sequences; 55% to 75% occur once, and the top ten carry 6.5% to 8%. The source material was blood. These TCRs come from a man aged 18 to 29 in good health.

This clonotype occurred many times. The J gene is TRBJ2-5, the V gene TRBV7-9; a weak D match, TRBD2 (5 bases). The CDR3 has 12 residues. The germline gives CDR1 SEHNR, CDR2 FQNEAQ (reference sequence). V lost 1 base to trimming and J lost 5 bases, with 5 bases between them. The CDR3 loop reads CASSLVAETQYF. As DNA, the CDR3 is TGTGCCAGCAGCTTAGTAGCGGAGACCCAGTACTTC.

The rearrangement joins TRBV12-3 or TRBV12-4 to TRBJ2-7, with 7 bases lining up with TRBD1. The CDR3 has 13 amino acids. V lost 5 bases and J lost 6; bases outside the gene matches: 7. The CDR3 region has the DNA TGTGCCAGCAGTCCACCGACAGGGATCGAGCAGTACTTC. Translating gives CASSPPTGIEQYF.

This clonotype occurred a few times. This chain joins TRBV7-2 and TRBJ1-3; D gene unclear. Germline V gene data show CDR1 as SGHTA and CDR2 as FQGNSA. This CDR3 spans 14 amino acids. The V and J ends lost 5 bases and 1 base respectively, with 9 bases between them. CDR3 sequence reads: CASSPGFSGNTIYF. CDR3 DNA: TGTGCCAGCAGCCCAGGTTTTTCTGGAAACACCATATATTTT.

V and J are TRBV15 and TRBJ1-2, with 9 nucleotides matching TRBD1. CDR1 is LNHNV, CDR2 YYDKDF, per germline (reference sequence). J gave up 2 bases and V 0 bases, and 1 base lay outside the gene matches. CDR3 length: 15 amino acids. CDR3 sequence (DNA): TGTGCCACCAGCAGAGATGGGACAGGGAACTATGGCTACACCTTC. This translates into CATSRDGTGNYGYTF. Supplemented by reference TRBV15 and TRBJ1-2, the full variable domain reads DAMVIQNPRYQVTQFGKPVTLSCSQTLNHNVMYWYQQKSSQAPKLLFHYYDKDFNNEADTPDNFQSRRPNTSFCFLDIRSPGLGDTAMYLCATSRDGTGNYGYTFGSGTRLTVV.

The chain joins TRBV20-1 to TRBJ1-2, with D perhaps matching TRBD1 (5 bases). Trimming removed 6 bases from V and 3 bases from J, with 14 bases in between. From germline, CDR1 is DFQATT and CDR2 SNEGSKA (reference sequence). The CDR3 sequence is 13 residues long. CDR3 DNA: TGCAGTGCCCAGGGCCCGACCGACTATGGCTACACCTTC. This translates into CSAQGPTDYGYTF.

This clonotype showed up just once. The CDR3 DNA is TGTGCCAGCAGCTTAGATAGCGGGGGGGCAGATACGCAGTATTTT. Its translation is CASSLDSGGADTQYF. V usage is TRBV11-2 and J usage is TRBJ2-3, with 11 bases aligning to TRBD2. J was trimmed by 4 bases and V by 0 bases; bases with no gene match: 0. From germline, CDR1 is SGHAT and CDR2 FQNNGV. This CDR3 spans 15 amino acids.

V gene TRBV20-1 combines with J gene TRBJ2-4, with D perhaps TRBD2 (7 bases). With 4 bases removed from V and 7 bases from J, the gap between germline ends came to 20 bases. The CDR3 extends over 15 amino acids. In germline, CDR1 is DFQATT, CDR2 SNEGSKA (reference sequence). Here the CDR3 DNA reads TGCAGTGCTATGAGACGCGGGGGCGCAAGGAACATTCAGTACTTC. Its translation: CSAMRRGGARNIQYF.

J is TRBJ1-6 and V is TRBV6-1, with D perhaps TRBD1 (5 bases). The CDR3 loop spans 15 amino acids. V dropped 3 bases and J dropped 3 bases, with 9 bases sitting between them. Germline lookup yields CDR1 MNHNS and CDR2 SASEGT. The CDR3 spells CASSEGDSYNSPLHF. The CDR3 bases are TGTGCCAGCAGTGAGGGCGACAGCTATAATTCACCCCTCCACTTT.

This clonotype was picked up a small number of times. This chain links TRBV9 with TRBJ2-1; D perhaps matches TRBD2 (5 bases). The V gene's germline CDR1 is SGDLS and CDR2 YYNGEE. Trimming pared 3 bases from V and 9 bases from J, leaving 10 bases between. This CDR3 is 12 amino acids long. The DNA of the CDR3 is TGTGCCAGCAGCGGTCAGCGGAGTGAGCAGTTCTTC. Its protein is CASSGQRSEQFF.

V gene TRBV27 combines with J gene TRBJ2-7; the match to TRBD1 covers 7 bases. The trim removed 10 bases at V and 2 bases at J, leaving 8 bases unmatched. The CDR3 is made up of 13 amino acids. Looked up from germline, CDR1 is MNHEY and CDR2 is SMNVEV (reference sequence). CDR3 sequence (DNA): TGTGCCAACAACCGGGACAGCCCCTACGAGCAGTACTTC. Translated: CANNRDSPYEQYF.

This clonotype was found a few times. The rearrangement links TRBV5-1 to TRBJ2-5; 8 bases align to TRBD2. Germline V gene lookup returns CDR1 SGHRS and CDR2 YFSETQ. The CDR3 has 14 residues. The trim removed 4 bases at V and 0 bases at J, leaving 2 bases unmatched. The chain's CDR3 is CASSREGYQETQYF. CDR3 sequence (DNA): TGCGCCAGCAGCCGGGAGGGGTACCAAGAGACCCAGTACTTC.

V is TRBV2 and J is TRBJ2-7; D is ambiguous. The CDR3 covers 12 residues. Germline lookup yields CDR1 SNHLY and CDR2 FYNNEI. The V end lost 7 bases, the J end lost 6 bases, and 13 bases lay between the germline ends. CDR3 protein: CASNLVTAEQYF. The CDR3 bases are TGTGCCAGCAACCTAGTTACCGCCGAGCAGTACTTC.

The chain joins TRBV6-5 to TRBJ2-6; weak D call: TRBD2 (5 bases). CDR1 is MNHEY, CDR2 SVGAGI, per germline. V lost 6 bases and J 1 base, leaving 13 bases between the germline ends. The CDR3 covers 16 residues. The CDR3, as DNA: TGTGCCAGCAGCTACGGAAGGAGGTCTGGGGCCAACGTCCTGACTTTC. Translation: CASSYGRRSGANVLTF.

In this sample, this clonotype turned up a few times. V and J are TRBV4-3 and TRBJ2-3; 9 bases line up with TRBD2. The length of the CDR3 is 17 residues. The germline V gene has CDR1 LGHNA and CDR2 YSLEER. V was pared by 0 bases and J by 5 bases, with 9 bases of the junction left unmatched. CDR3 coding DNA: TGCGCCAGCAGCCAAGATCGCGGCGGGGGGGCTGGAGATACGCAGTATTTT. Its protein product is CASSQDRGGGAGDTQYF.

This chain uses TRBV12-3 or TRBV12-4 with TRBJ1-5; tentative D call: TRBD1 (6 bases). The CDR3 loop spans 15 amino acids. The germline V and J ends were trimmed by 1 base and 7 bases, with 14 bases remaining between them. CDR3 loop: CASSLGGGPTQPQHF. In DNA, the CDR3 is TGTGCCAGCAGTTTAGGCGGGGGGCCAACCCAGCCCCAGCATTTT.

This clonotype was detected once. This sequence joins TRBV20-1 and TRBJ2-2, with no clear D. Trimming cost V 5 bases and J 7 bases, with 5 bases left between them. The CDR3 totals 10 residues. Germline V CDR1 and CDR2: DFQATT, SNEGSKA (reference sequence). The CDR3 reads CSAPYGELFF. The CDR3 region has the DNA TGCAGTGCTCCCTACGGGGAGCTGTTTTTT.

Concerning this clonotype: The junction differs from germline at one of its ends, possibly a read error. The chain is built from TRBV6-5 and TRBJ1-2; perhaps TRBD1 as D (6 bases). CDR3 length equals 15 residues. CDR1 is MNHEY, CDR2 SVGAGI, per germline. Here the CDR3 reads CASRSRRGADYGYTF. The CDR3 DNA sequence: TGTGCCAGCAGGTCAAGACGGGGGGCGGACTATGGTTACACCTTC.

The CDR3 reads CASSLTVTMNTEAFF. The CDR3, as DNA: TGTGCCAGCAGTTTAACAGTAACCATGAACACTGAAGCTTTCTTT. This chain uses TRBV27 with TRBJ1-1; D not certain. The germline V gene has CDR1 MNHEY and CDR2 SMNVEV (reference sequence). The CDR3 sequence is 15 residues long. The V gene lost 2 bases and the J gene lost 0 bases, with 10 bases spanning the gap.

CDR3 nucleotide sequence: TGTGCCAGTAGTATAGGAGGGTTCTCTGGGGCCAACGTCCTGACTTTC. Translation: CASSIGGFSGANVLTF. This chain joins TRBV19 and TRBJ2-6; D possibly corresponds to TRBD2 (5 bases). V lost 1 base to trimming and J lost 0 bases, with 7 bases between them. Germline-derived CDR1 and CDR2 are LNHDA and SQIVND (reference sequence). The CDR3 totals 16 residues.

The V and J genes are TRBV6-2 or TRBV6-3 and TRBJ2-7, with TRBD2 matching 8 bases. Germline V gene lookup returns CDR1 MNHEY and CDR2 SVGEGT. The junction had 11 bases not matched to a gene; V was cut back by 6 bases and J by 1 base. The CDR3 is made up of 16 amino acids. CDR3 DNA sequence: TGTGCCAGCAGCCCACCTAGGACTAGCTATTCCTACGAGCAGTACTTC. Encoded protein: CASSPPRTSYSYEQYF.

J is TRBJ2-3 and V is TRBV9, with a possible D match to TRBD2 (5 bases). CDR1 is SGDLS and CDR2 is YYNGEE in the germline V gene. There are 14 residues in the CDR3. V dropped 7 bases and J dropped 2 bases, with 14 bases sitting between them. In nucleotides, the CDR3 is TGTGCCAGCCGGCGGGCGGATTTCACAGATACGCAGTATTTT. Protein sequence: CASRRADFTDTQYF.

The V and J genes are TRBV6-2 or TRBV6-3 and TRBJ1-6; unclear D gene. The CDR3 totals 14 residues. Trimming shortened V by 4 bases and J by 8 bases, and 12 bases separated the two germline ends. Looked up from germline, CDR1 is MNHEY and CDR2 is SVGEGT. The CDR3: CASSFKVSDSPLHF. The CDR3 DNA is TGTGCCAGCAGTTTTAAGGTTTCGGATTCACCCCTCCACTTT.

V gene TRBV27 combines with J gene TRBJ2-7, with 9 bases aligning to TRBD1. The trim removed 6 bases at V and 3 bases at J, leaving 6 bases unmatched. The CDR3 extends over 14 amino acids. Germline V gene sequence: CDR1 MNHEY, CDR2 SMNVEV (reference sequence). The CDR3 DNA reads TGTGCCAGCAGGGTGGGACAGGGCGACTACGAGCAGTACTTC. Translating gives CASRVGQGDYEQYF.

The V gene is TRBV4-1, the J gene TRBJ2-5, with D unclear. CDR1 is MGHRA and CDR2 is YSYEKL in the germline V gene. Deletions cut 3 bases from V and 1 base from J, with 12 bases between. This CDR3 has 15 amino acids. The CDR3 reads CASSQVDGVQETQYF. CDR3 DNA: TGCGCCAGCAGCCAGGTCGATGGGGTCCAAGAGACCCAGTACTTC.

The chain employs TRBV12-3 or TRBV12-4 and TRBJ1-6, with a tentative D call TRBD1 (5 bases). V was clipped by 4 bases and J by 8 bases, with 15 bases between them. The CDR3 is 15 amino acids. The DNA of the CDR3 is TGTGCCAGCAGTTCCGGGACCCCAGGTTATTCACCCCTCCACTTT. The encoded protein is CASSSGTPGYSPLHF.